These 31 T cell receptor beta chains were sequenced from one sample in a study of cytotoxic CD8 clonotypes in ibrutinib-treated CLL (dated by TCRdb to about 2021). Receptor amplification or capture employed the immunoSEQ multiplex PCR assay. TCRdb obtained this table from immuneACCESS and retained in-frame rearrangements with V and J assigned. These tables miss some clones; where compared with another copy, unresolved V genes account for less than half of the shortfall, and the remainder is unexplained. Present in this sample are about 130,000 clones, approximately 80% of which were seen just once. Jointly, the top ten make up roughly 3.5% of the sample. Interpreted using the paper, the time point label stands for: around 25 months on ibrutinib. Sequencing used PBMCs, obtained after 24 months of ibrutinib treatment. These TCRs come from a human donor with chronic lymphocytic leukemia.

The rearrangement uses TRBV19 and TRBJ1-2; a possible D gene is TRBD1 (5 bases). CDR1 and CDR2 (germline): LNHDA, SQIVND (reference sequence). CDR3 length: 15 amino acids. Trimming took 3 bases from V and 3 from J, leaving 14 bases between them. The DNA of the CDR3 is TGTGCCAGTAGTATGGATCAGCAGGGCTACTATGGCTACACCTTC. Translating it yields CASSMDQQGYYGYTF.

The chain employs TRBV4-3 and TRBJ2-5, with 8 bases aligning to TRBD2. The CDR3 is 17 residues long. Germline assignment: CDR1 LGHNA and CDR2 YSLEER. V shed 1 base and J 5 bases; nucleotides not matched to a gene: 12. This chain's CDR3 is CASSQGGPGGAMETQYF. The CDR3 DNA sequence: TGCGCCAGCAGCCAAGGGGGGCCCGGGGGGGCCATGGAGACCCAGTACTTC.

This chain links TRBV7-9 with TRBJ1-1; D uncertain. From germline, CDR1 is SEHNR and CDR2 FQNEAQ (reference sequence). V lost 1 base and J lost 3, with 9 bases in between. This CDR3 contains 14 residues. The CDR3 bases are TGTGCCAGCAGCTTAGGCCTCCGGGACACTGAAGCTTTCTTT. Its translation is CASSLGLRDTEAFF.

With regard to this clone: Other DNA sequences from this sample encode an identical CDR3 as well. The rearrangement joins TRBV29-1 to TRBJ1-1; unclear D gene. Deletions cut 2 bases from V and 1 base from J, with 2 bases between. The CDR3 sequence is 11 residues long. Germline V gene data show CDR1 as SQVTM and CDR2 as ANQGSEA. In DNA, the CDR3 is TGCAGCGTTGAAAGGAACACTGAAGCTTTCTTT. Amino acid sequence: CSVERNTEAFF.

This CDR3 reads CASSPPQPGQGASPLHF. DNA of the CDR3: TGTGCCAGCAGCCCACCCCAGCCGGGACAGGGCGCTTCACCCCTCCACTTT. V and J are TRBV28 and TRBJ1-6, with 9 bases lining up with TRBD1. Germline trimming cut 6 bases from V and 9 bases from J; bases unmatched to any gene: 15. Germline V lookup: CDR1 MDHEN, CDR2 SYDVKM. CDR3 length equals 17 residues.

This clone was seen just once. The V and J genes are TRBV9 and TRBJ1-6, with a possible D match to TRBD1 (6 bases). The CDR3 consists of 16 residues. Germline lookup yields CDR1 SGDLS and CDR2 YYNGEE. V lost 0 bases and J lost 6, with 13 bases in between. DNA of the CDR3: TGTGCCAGCAGCGTAGATGGGGGCGCCGGTAATTCACCCCTCCACTTT. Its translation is CASSVDGGAGNSPLHF. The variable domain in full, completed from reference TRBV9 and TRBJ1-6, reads DSGVTQTPKHLITATGQRVTLRCSPRSGDLSVYWYQQSLDQGLQFLIQYYNGEERAKGNILERFSAQQFPDLHSELNLSSLELGDSALYFCASSVDGGAGNSPLHFGNGTRLTVT.

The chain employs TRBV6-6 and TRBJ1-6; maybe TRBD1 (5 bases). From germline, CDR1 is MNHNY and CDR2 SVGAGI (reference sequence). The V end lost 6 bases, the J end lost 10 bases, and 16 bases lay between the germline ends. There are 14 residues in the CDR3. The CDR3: CASRTTAVGSPLHF. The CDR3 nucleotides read TGTGCCAGCAGAACGACAGCGGTTGGGTCACCCCTCCACTTT.

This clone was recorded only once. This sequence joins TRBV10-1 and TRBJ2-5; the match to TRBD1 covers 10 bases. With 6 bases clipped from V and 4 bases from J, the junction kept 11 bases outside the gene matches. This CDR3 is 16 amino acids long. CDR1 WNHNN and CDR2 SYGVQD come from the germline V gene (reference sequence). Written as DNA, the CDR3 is TGCGCCAGCAGCACCGGGACAGGGGCCTCAGGAGAGACCCAGTACTTC. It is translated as CASSTGTGASGETQYF.

Here the CDR3 DNA reads TGTGCCAGCAGCTCTATCATAGGACAGGGGAAAGAGACCCAGTACTTC. Translated, it gives CASSSIIGQGKETQYF. The rearrangement joins TRBV7-7 to TRBJ2-5, with 9 bases aligning to TRBD1. Trimming at V came to 4 bases and at J to 3 bases, leaving 9 bases not matched to a gene. Germline CDR1 reads SSHAT; CDR2 reads FNYEAQ (reference sequence). This CDR3 region has 16 residues.

CDR3 amino acids: CASSKRESDTQYF. The CDR3 DNA is TGTGCCAGCAGCAAAAGGGAGTCAGATACGCAGTATTTT. The V gene is TRBV9, the J gene TRBJ2-3, with D possibly matching TRBD2 (5 bases). This CDR3 is built from 13 residues. Trimming removed 4 bases from V and 4 bases from J, with 10 bases in between. Per germline, CDR1 SGDLS and CDR2 YYNGEE.

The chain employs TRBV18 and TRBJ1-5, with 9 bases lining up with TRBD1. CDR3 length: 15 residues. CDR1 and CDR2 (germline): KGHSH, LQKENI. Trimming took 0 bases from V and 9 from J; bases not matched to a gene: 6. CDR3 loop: CASSPPTGGMGPQHF. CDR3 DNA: TGTGCCAGCTCACCACCGACAGGGGGAATGGGGCCCCAGCATTTT.

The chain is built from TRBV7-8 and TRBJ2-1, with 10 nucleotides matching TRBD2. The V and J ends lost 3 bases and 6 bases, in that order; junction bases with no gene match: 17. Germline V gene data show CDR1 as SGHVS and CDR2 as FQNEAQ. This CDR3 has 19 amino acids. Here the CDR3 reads CASSFRRGPGTSASNEQFF. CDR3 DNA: TGTGCCAGCAGCTTCCGTAGGGGGCCCGGGACTAGCGCGTCCAATGAGCAGTTCTTC.

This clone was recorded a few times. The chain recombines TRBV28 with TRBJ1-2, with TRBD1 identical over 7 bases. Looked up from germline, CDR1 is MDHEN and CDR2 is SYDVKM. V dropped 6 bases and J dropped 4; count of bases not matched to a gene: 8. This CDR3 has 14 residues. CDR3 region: CASRPPGQSYGYTF. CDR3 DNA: TGTGCCAGCAGGCCACCGGGACAGAGCTATGGCTACACCTTC.

The DNA for the CDR3 is TGTGCCAGCAGTGGCAGGGGTTACTGGGAGCAGTACTTC. Its translation: CASSGRGYWEQYF. J is TRBJ2-7 and V is TRBV2, with D perhaps matching TRBD1 (6 bases). This CDR3 has 13 residues. V dropped 4 bases and J dropped 7 bases, with 14 bases sitting between them. The germline V gene encodes CDR1 SNHLY and CDR2 FYNNEI. The variable domain in full, completed from reference TRBV2 and TRBJ2-7, reads EPEVTQTPSHQVTQMGQEVILRCVPISNHLYFYWYRQILGQKVEFLVSFYNNEISEKSEIFDDQFSVERPDGSNFTLKIRSTKLEDSAMYFCASSGRGYWEQYFGPGTRLTVT.

The CDR3 DNA is TGCGCCAGCATACCGGGGGCTGGGACAGATACGCAGTATTTT. This encodes CASIPGAGTDTQYF. This rearrangement joins TRBV5-1 to TRBJ2-3; D is perhaps TRBD1 or TRBD2 (6 bases each). The V gene's germline CDR1 is SGHRS and CDR2 YFSETQ. V lost 6 bases to trimming and J lost 3 bases, with 14 bases between them. The CDR3 runs to 14 residues.

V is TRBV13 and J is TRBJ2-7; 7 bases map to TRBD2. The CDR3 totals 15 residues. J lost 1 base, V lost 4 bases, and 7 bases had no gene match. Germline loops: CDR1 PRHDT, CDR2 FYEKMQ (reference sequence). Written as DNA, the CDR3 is TGTGCCAGCAGCTCCTCTAGCGGACATTCCTACGAGCAGTACTTC. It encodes CASSSSSGHSYEQYF. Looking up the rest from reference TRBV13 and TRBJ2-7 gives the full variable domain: AAGVIQSPRHLIKEKRETATLKCYPIPRHDTVYWYQQGPGQDPQFLISFYEKMQSDKGSIPDRFSAQQFSDYHSELNMSSLELGDSALYFCASSSSSGHSYEQYFGPGTRLTVT.

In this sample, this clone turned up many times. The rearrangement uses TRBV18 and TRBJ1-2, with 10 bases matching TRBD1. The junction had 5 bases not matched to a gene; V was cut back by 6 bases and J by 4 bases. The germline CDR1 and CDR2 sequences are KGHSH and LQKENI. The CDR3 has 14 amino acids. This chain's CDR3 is CASSLDRGPYGYTF. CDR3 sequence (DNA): TGTGCCAGCTCTCTCGACAGGGGGCCCTATGGCTACACCTTC.

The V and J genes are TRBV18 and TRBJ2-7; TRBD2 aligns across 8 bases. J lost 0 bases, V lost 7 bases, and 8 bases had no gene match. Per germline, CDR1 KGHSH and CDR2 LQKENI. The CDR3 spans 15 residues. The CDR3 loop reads CASYGAGGASYEQYF. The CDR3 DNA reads TGTGCCAGCTACGGGGCGGGGGGCGCCTCCTACGAGCAGTACTTC.

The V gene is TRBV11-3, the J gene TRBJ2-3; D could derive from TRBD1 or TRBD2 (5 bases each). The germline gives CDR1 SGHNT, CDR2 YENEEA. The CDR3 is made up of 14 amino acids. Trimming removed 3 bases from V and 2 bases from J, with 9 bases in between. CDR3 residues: CASSFSGTTDTQYF. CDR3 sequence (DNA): TGTGCCAGCAGCTTCTCAGGGACCACAGATACGCAGTATTTT.

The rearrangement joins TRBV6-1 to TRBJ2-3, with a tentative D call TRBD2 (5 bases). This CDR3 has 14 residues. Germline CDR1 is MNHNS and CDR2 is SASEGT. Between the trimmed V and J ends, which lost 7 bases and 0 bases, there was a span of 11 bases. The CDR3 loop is CASTGEWSTDTQYF. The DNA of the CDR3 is TGTGCCAGCACTGGGGAGTGGAGCACAGATACGCAGTATTTT.

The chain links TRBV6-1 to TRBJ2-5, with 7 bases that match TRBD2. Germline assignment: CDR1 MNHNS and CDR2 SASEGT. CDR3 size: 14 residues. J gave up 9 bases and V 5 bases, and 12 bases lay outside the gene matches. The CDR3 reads CASSPRAGAMAQYF. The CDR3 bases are TGTGCCAGCAGTCCAAGGGCGGGAGCTATGGCCCAGTACTTC.

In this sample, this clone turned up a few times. The CDR3 coding sequence is TGTGCCAGCTCACCTAACCTCCAAGAGACCCAGTACTTC. Amino acid sequence: CASSPNLQETQYF. The chain joins TRBV18 to TRBJ2-5; D not certain. The CDR3 loop spans 13 amino acids. CDR1 and CDR2 from the germline V gene are KGHSH and LQKENI. Trimming removed 3 bases at V and 1 base at J, with 6 bases between.

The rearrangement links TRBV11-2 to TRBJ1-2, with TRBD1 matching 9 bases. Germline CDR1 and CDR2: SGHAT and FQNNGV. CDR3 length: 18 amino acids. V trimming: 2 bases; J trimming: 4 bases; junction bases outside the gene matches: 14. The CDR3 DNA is TGTGCCAGCAGCTTACATCGGACAGGGGCCGCTATGGGCTATGGCTACACCTTC. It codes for CASSLHRTGAAMGYGYTF. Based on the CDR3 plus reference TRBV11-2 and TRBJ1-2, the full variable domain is EAGVAQSPRYKIIEKRQSVAFWCNPISGHATLYWYQQILGQGPKLLIQFQNNGVVDDSQLPKDRFSAERLKGVDSTLKIQPAKLEDSAVYLCASSLHRTGAAMGYGYTFGSGTRLTVV.

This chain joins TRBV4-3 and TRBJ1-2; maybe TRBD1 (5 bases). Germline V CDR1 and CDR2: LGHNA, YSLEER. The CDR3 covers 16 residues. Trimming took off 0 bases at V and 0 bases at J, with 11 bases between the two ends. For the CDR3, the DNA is TGCGCCAGCAGCCAAGATAGGGACCACGCTAACTATGGCTACACCTTC. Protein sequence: CASSQDRDHANYGYTF.

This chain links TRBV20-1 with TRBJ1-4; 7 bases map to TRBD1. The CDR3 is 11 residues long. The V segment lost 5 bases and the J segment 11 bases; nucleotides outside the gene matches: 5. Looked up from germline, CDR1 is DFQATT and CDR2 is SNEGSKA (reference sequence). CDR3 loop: CSAGLDRKLFF. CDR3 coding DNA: TGCAGTGCTGGGCTGGACAGGAAACTGTTTTTT.

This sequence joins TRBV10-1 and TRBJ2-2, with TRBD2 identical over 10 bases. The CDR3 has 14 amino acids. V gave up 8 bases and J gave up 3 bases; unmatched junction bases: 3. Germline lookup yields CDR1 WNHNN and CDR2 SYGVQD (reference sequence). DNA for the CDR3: TGCGCCAGCGGAAGCGGGGGGGACACCGGGGAGCTGTTTTTT. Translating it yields CASGSGGDTGELFF.

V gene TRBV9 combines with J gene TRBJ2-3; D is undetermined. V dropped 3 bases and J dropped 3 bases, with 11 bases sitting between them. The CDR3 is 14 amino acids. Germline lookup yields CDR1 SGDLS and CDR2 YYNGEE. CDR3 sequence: CASSELRATDTQYF. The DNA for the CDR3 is TGTGCCAGCAGCGAGTTAAGGGCAACAGATACGCAGTATTTT.

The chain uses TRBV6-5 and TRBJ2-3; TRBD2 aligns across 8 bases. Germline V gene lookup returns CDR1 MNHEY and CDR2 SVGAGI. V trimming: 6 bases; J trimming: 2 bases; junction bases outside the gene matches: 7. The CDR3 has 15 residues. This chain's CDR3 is CASSRGLADTDTQYF. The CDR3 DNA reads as TGTGCCAGCAGCCGCGGACTAGCCGACACAGATACGCAGTATTTT.

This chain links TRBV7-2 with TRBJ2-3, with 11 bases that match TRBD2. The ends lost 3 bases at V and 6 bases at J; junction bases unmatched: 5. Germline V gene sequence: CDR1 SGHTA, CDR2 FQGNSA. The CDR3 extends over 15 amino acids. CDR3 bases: TGTGCCAGCAGCTTTACTAGCGGGGGTTGGGATACGCAGTATTTT. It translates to CASSFTSGGWDTQYF.

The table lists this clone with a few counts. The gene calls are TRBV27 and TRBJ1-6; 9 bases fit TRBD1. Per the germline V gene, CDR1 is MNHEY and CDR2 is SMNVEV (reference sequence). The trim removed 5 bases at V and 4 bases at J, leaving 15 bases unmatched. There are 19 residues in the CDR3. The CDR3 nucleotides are TGTGCCAGCAGTCCCCAGCACCTCCGGGACAGGGTTTATAATTCACCCCTCCACTTT. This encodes CASSPQHLRDRVYNSPLHF.

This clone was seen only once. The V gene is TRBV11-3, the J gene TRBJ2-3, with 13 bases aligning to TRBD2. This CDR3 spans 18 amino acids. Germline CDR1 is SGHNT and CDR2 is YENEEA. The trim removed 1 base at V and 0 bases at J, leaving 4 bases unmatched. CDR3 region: CASSLGGLAGASTDTQYF. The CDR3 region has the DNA TGTGCCAGCAGCTTAGGTGGACTAGCGGGAGCTAGCACAGATACGCAGTATTTT.